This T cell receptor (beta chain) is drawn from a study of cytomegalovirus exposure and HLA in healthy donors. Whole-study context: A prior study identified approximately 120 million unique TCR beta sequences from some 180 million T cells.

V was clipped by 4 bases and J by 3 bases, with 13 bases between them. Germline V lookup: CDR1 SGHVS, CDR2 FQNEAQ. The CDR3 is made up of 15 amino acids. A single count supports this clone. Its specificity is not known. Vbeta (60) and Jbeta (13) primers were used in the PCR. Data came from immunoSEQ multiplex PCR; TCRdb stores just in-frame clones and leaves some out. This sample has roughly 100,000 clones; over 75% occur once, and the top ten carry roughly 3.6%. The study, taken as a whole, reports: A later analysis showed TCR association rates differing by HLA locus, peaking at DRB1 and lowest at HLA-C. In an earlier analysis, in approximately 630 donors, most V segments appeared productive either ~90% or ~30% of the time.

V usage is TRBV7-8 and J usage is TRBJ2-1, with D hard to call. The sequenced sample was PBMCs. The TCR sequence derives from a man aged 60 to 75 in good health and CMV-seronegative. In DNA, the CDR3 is TGTGCCAGCAGCTCCAAGAGCGCGATCTACAATGAGCAGTTCTTC. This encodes CASSSKSAIYNEQFF.